What follows is one T cell receptor beta chain and its context. Looked up from germline, CDR1 is MGHRA and CDR2 is YSYEKL. The ends lost 3 bases at V and 6 bases at J; junction bases unmatched: 4. The CDR3 totals 14 residues. This record comes from a study of a mutant IDH1 vaccine in newly diagnosed glioma. Sequencing used immunoSEQ multiplex PCR; TCRdb keeps in-frame clones, though not all of them. The sample records roughly 99,000 clones, 70% to 90% being singletons. Time point described: baseline, week 1 (first vaccination visit). As for treatment: pre-vaccination baseline after standard-of-care therapy.

This clonotype originated in a woman between 50 and 59 years old with glioma. The chain recombines TRBV4-1 with TRBJ1-4, with 7 bases fitting TRBD1. Sequenced here: PBMCs, sampled from a glioma patient treated with radiotherapy, temozolomide or both. CDR3 amino acids: CASSQDRYDEKLFF. CDR3 nucleotide sequence: TGCGCCAGCAGCCAGGACAGGTATGATGAAAAACTGTTTTTT.